Described below is a single T cell receptor (beta chain) sequence and its context. No antigen is known for it. Generation of TCR beta libraries employed quantitative 5'-RACE incorporating molecular barcodes. MiXCR, run by TCRdb on the 5' RACE reads, gives a single entry per CDR3 protein. The sample yields about 700,000 distinct CDR3 sequences, roughly 20% seen once. The sample originates from a study of CD8 T cells in ankylosing spondylitis. Study-wide results and caveats: Ankylosing spondylitis blood seemed to carry a telltale TCR beta motif made of about 8 highly homologous variants. Significantly higher representation of disease-linked clones was reported for matched ankylosing spondylitis synovial fluid. Both synovial fluid and blood in reactive arthritis had previously been reported to carry some motif variants.

The sequencing sample was made of blood, either unsorted or a sorted T cell fraction (not recorded which). This TCR was recovered from a male donor with ankylosing spondylitis.

Here the CDR3 DNA reads TGTGCCAGCAGCCCCATGAGCGGGGGCCCGTACAATGAGCAGTTCTTC. This gives the protein CASSPMSGGPYNEQFF. V gene TRBV7-6 combines with J gene TRBJ2-1, with 8 nucleotides matching TRBD2. The germline gives CDR1 SGHVS, CDR2 FNYEAQ. Trimming removed 5 bases from V and 4 bases from J; junction bases left unmatched: 10. The CDR3 totals 16 residues.